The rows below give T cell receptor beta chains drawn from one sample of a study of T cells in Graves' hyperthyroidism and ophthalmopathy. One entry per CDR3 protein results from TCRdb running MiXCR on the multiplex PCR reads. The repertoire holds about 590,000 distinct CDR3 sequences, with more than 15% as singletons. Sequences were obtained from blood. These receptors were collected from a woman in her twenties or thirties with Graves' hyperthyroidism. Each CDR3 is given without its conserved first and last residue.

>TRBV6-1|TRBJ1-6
ASRDWTGRESPLH
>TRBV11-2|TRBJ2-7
ASSLVFGYEQY
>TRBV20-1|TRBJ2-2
SADPTPTSGRGAGELF
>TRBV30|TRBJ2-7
AWTTGTGGSEQY
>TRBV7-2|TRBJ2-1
ASSLRRQGNYNEQF
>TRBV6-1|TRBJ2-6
ASSPLETVSGANVLT
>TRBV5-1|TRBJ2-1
ASSLEGYEQF
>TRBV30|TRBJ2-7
AWGGIGASYEQY
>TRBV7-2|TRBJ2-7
ASSTGLAGGPSEQY
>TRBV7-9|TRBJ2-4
ASSPDGSIQY
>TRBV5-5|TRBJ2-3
ASSLLRSGGTDTQY
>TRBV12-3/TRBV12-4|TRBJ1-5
ASRAGTGGYPPQH
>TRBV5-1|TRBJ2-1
ASSLLSGGDEQF
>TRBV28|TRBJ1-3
ASSSGTEGNTIY
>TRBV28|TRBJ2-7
ASSFGLNLLYEQY
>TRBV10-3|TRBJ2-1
AISEQGSHGNEQF
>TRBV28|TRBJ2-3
ASLTSGRVTDTQY
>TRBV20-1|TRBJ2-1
SASKPGLAGLYNEQF
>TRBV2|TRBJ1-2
ASSPDKNYGYT
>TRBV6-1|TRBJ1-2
ASSEGSGTGDGYT
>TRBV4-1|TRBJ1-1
ASSQAGQSGTEAF
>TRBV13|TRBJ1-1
ASSLAGFTEAF
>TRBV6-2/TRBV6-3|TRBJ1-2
ASSHGAGNGYT
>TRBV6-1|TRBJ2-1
ASLAGVLNEQF
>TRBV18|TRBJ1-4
ASSPPAGNEKLF
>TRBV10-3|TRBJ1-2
AISVQANYGYT